This record looks at one T cell receptor beta chain sequence and its context. Its antigen is undetermined. CDR1 and CDR2 (germline): MNHNS, SASEGT. There are 13 residues in the CDR3. The V end lost 7 bases, the J end lost 3 bases, and 10 bases lay between the germline ends. This sample was included in a study of PD-1 blockade in classical Hodgkin lymphoma. Study at large: The study gave patients nivolumab 3 mg/kg intravenously every 2 weeks.

Assay: immunoSEQ multiplex PCR; the TCRdb copy retains only in-frame clones and omits some. The table records about 94,000 clones, 93% of them present only once. Study findings and constraints: There was a significant rise in CD4+ TCR diversity by C4D1, with no such rise for CD8+. Baseline TCR diversity was reportedly lower in newly diagnosed patients than healthy donors.

Time point given: cycle 4 day 1 (C4D1), after more than five weeks of nivolumab. With no exception, relapse followed autologous stem cell transplantation in all patients, and brentuximab vedotin exposure varied. Complete response, partial response or progressive disease constituted the best response categories observed. The TCR comes from a human donor with classical Hodgkin lymphoma. The genes are TRBV6-1 and TRBJ2-1; a weak D match, TRBD1 (6 bases). The sample in question was peripheral blood mononuclear cells (PBMCs), obtained before the fourth cycle of nivolumab. The CDR3 DNA is TGTGCCAGCACTTTGGACAGCTACAATGAGCAGTTCTTC. This translates into CASTLDSYNEQFF.